This TCR beta chain is drawn from a study of shared clonotypes between healthy human individuals (dated by TCRdb to between 2020 and 2021). About the study as a whole: A couple of women and a few men aged 18 to 49 years were included in the cohort. Between about 0.94 and 8.9 billion PBMCs per donor were obtained by leukapheresis. The study deeply sequenced blood TCR repertoires of about 5 healthy adults to estimate repertoire size and the extent of clonotype sharing between individuals. For each donor, three plates each were used for CD4 naive and CD4 memory, two plates were used for CD8 naive, and one plate was used for CD8 memory. To increase sequencing depth and limit assay-specific biases, different laboratories used diverse techniques to prepare libraries and sequence TCR repertoires. Study-wide findings and limitations: Only blood was sampled, and tissue TCR repertoires likely differ from those in blood. Compared with non-shared clonotypes, the clonotypes found in all four sorted-subset donors had higher generation probabilities. The genetic and exposure-history diversity represented was limited by the small number of donors. Pairwise subsampling indicated that sequencing depth was expected to affect the degree of clonotype sharing among donors. Rarefaction of sorted-subset datasets indicated incomplete sequencing despite the large sequencing depth. About 5% of naive CD4, approximately 3.7% of naive CD8, roughly 2.5% of memory CD4, and approximately 0.39% of memory CD8 clonotypes were shared across several donors. Larger estimated clonotype richness was generally found for naive subsets than for memory subsets.

For the CD8 naive samples, CD45RO-negative cells were positively selected for CCR7, yielding a CD45RA+CCR7+ population from which TemRA cells were excluded. Donors were healthy HIV-negative adults with no recently reported acute infections or vaccinations. Every donor was a Caucasian adult living in Nashville, Tennessee, USA. Blood was collected by leukapheresis, and PBMCs were isolated by Ficoll-Histopaque density gradient centrifugation and then cryopreserved in liquid nitrogen vapor phase. Analytical flow cytometry was used to check the purity and quantity of every magnetically sorted T cell population. Genomic DNA was isolated from every sorted fraction and measured by UV absorbance on a Nanodrop 2000c. Using the deep immunoSEQ assay, TCR CDR3 regions were amplified from genomic DNA by multiplex PCR. Extracted genomic DNA from each cell subset was distributed evenly across all wells of several immunoSEQ 96-well plates, and each plate was treated as a replicate. For sorted subsets, approximately 210 ng genomic DNA, equal to tens of thousands of T cell genomes, was loaded into each replicate PCR. Purified libraries were quantified with a Qubit 3.0 fluorometer, sized on a Bioanalyzer 2100, and re-quantified with the KAPA Library Quantification kit. Each immunoSEQ 96-well plate was sequenced on its own single-read 150-cycle Illumina NextSeq 550 flow cell. The authors' analysis ran thus. The immunoSEQ output contained only junctional sequences without quality scores, so filtering could not match that applied to full-length reads. To assign V/J genes and CDR3, sequences were annotated using PyIR, a Python wrapper for IgBLAST v1.9, with IMGT germline references. Reads with weak V/J assignments (E-value above 1e-6), missing CDR3, stop codons, out-of-frame junctions, or ambiguous translated residues were removed. V3J clonotypes were defined as sequences sharing an identical inferred V gene, J gene, and CDR3 amino acid sequence. Percentage overlap between repertoires was computed as shared unique clonotypes divided by the size of the smaller repertoire. Three approaches were used to assess repertoire richness: RTK rarefaction, the Chao1 estimator, and Recon v2.1 estimates of unobserved clonotypes. Generation probabilities for all TCRbeta clonotypes obtained by the gDNA method from a handful of donors were computed using OLGA. TCRdb obtained this table from immuneACCESS and retained in-frame rearrangements with V and J assigned. These tables miss some clones; where compared with another copy, unresolved V genes account for less than half of the shortfall, and the remainder is unexplained. That table is the source of V, J and clone size, and D and trimming were worked out from the DNA. For this sample the table gives nearly 2 million clones, of which approximately 94% were detected only once. The ten largest clones add up to roughly 1.2% of the sample.

Regarding this clone: Its antigen is unknown. Per-nucleotide qualities are absent, and no much larger clonotype sits a single base away.

CDR1 and CDR2 are read off the germline V gene as SGDLS and YYNGEE. The CDR3 holds 14 amino acids from the cysteine to the phenylalanine. Only the CDR3 part of the read is kept: 42 bases, read in frame from the first base. V sheds 4 bases and J sheds 2 bases, leaving 13 bases between their ends. Recombination connected TRBV9 to TRBJ2-7; no D gene call is confident. Sequencing used naive CD8+ T cells sorted from blood. This specimen's cell subset or site label, interpreted: CD45RA+CCR7+. The source of this sequence is a man between 18 and 29 years old in good health. CDR3 reads: CASSPDDTAYEQYF. The DNA is as follows: TGTGCCAGCAGCCCCGACGACACAGCCTACGAGCAGTACTTC. Supplemented by the reference TRBV9 and TRBJ2-7 proteins around the CDR3, the complete variable domain is DSGVTQTPKHLITATGQRVTLRCSPRSGDLSVYWYQQSLDQGLQFLIQYYNGEERAKGNILERFSAQQFPDLHSELNLSSLELGDSALYFCASSPDDTAYEQYFGPGTRLTVT.